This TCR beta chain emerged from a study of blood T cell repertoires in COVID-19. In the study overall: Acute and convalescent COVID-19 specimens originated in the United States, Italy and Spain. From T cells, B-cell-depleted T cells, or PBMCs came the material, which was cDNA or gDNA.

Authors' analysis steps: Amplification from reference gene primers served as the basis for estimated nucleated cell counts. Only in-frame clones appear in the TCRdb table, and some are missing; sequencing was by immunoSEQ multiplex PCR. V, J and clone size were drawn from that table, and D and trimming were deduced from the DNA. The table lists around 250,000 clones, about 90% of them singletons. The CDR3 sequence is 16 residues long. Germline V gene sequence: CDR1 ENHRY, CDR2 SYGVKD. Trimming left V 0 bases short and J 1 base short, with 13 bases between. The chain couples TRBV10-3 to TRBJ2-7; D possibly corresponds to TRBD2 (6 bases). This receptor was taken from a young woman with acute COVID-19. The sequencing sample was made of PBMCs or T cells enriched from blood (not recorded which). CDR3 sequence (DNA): TGTGCCATCAGTGAGTCCCTCCTTGGGGGGTCCTACGAGCAGTACTTC. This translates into CAISESLLGGSYEQYF.